Following are 25 T cell receptor beta chains from one sample sequenced in a study of a mutant IDH1 vaccine in newly diagnosed glioma. Time point described: week 11, during vaccination. Alongside topical imiquimod, each dose of vaccine comprised 300 ug of mutant IDH1 20-mer peptide. These receptors have no known antigen. Profiled with immunoSEQ multiplex PCR; TCRdb holds only in-frame clones, not every one. This table has 110,000 or so clones, 90% appearing once. This sample comprised PBMCs, obtained from a glioma patient whose treatment included an IDH1 peptide vaccine. The receptor set was obtained from a woman in her 50s with glioma.

V is TRBV6-6 and J is TRBJ2-1; a weak D match, TRBD1 (5 bases). From germline, CDR1 is MNHNY and CDR2 SVGAGI (reference sequence). This CDR3 spans 13 amino acids. V was trimmed by 6 bases and J by 4 bases, leaving 10 bases between them. The CDR3 loop reads CASSAQGYNEQFF. Here the CDR3 DNA reads TGTGCCAGCAGCGCCCAGGGTTACAATGAGCAGTTCTTC.

This rearrangement joins TRBV7-9 to TRBJ2-1; 7 nucleotides agree with TRBD1. J lost 9 bases, V lost 4 bases, and 9 bases had no gene match. This CDR3 is built from 14 residues. Germline lookup yields CDR1 SEHNR and CDR2 FQNEAQ (reference sequence). CDR3 sequence reads: CASSSRQGKGEQFF. The DNA of the CDR3 is TGTGCCAGCAGCTCCAGACAGGGAAAGGGTGAGCAGTTCTTC.

CDR3 nucleotide sequence: TGTGCCAGCAGTAATGAAGGGCGGAATACGCAGTATTTT. Residues: CASSNEGRNTQYF. The rearrangement joins TRBV6-6 to TRBJ2-3; D not certain. Germline-derived CDR1 and CDR2 are MNHNY and SVGAGI (reference sequence). This CDR3 comprises 13 residues. Deletions cut 5 bases from V and 7 bases from J, with 13 bases between.

This sequence joins TRBV7-2 and TRBJ2-5; tentatively, D is TRBD2 (6 bases). Trimming stripped 6 bases from V and 5 bases from J, with 22 bases between. CDR1 is SGHTA and CDR2 is FQGNSA in the germline V gene. The CDR3 extends over 16 amino acids. CDR3 bases: TGTGCCAGCAGACGCTCAAGTGCGGGGAGACGGGAGACCCAGTACTTC. Its protein is CASRRSSAGRRETQYF.

This rearrangement joins TRBV4-1 to TRBJ1-2; D may be TRBD1 (5 bases). The CDR3 loop spans 14 amino acids. Germline V gives CDR1 MGHRA, CDR2 YSYEKL. The V and J ends lost 2 bases and 4 bases respectively, with 11 bases between them. The CDR3 DNA follows: TGCGCCAGCAGCCAAACGGGACTCAGCTATGGCTACACCTTC. This codes for CASSQTGLSYGYTF.

The V gene is TRBV7-6, the J gene TRBJ2-1, with TRBD2 matching over 9 bases. After removal of 7 bases from V and 5 bases from J, the junction contained 12 bases not matched to a gene. CDR3 length: 16 residues. Looked up from germline, CDR1 is SGHVS and CDR2 is FNYEAQ. CDR3 region: CASTPRLAGLNNEQFF. The CDR3 coding sequence is TGTGCCAGCACCCCCCGGCTAGCGGGACTCAACAATGAGCAGTTCTTC.

The chain joins TRBV28 to TRBJ2-2; 9 positions match TRBD1. The CDR3 runs 17 residues. Per the germline V gene, CDR1 is MDHEN and CDR2 is SYDVKM. Germline trimming cut 7 bases from V and 5 bases from J; bases unmatched to any gene: 14. For the CDR3, the DNA is TGTGCCAGCACCAACATTGGGGGACAGGGAAAGACCGGGGAGCTGTTTTTT. This encodes CASTNIGGQGKTGELFF.

V usage is TRBV7-9 and J usage is TRBJ1-2, with D unresolved. Between the trimmed V and J ends, which lost 4 bases and 3 bases, there was a span of 15 bases. The germline CDR1 and CDR2 sequences are SEHNR and FQNEAQ (reference sequence). The CDR3 runs 15 residues. In nucleotides, the CDR3 is TGTGCCAGCAGCTCCGTCGGGGTTGGGGACTATGGCTACACCTTC. Its translation is CASSSVGVGDYGYTF.

The chain employs TRBV6-5 and TRBJ1-2; D gene unclear. Trimming took 8 bases from V and 4 from J, leaving 11 bases between them. This CDR3 is 12 amino acids long. Germline CDR1 and CDR2: MNHEY and SVGAGI. Here the CDR3 reads CASSPGPYGYTF. The DNA of the CDR3 is TGTGCCAGCTCCCCCGGGCCCTATGGCTACACCTTC.

The rearrangement uses TRBV28 and TRBJ2-7; the D is unclear. Germline lookup yields CDR1 MDHEN and CDR2 SYDVKM. The V end lost 2 bases, the J end lost 7 bases, and 9 bases lay between the germline ends. CDR3 length: 12 residues. For the CDR3, the DNA is TGTGCCAGCAGTTTAAGGTCAAGGGAGCAGTACTTC. It is translated as CASSLRSREQYF.

The chain is built from TRBV9 and TRBJ2-7, with D perhaps matching TRBD1 (6 bases). This CDR3 has 16 residues. Germline values: CDR1 SGDLS, CDR2 YYNGEE. Trimming left V 4 bases short and J 3 bases short, with 20 bases between. The CDR3 nucleotides are TGTGCCAGCAGCCTAACAGGGAGCGGTGGTTACTACGAGCAGTACTTC. This encodes CASSLTGSGGYYEQYF.

The chain uses TRBV4-1 and TRBJ1-1; D not resolved. Germline V gene lookup returns CDR1 MGHRA and CDR2 YSYEKL. The ends were cut back, 0 bases at V and 3 bases at J, with 14 bases in the middle. The CDR3 loop spans 16 amino acids. The CDR3 nucleotides are TGCGCCAGCAGCCAAGATCAACGGGTCTGGTACACTGAAGCTTTCTTT. Encoded protein: CASSQDQRVWYTEAFF.

The chain employs TRBV11-3 and TRBJ2-2; tentatively, D is TRBD1 or TRBD2 (5 bases each). V dropped 3 bases and J dropped 3 bases, with 8 bases sitting between them. The CDR3 contains 14 residues. From germline, CDR1 is SGHNT and CDR2 YENEEA. The CDR3 is CASSLGTDTGELFF. The CDR3 DNA is TGTGCCAGCAGCTTGGGGACGGACACCGGGGAGCTGTTTTTT.

This clone was seen a few times. This rearrangement joins TRBV6-5 to TRBJ1-1; perhaps TRBD1 as D (5 bases). The CDR3 covers 15 residues. V lost 0 bases and J lost 4, with 12 bases in between. Germline V gives CDR1 MNHEY, CDR2 SVGAGI. In DNA, the CDR3 is TGTGCCAGCAGTTACTCGGGCAGGGTGGGCACTGAAGCTTTCTTT. The encoded protein is CASSYSGRVGTEAFF.

V gene TRBV19 combines with J gene TRBJ2-5, with a possible D match to TRBD2 (5 bases). Germline V gene sequence: CDR1 LNHDA, CDR2 SQIVND (reference sequence). This CDR3 comprises 14 residues. Trimming took off 6 bases at V and 0 bases at J, with 11 bases between the two ends. The CDR3 reads CASRNTGNQETQYF. CDR3 DNA sequence: TGTGCCAGTAGAAATACCGGGAACCAAGAGACCCAGTACTTC.

This sequence joins TRBV27 and TRBJ2-1; 8 nucleotides line up with TRBD2. This CDR3 spans 17 amino acids. The germline V gene encodes CDR1 MNHEY and CDR2 SMNVEV (reference sequence). J gave up 8 bases and V 3 bases, and 15 bases lay outside the gene matches. In DNA form, the CDR3 reads TGTGCCAGCAGTTTCCTTTTTCTGGCGGGGGGCCTGGATGAGCAGTTCTTC. Encoded protein: CASSFLFLAGGLDEQFF.

J is TRBJ1-6 and V is TRBV19; 7 bases fit TRBD1. CDR1 LNHDA and CDR2 SQIVND come from the germline V gene (reference sequence). The CDR3 has 14 amino acids. V gave up 3 bases and J gave up 8 bases; unmatched junction bases: 4. CDR3 in amino acids: CASSIRDSYSPLHF. The DNA for the CDR3 is TGTGCCAGTAGTATTCGGGACAGTTATTCACCCCTCCACTTT.

The chain combines TRBV9 with TRBJ2-3; possible D gene TRBD2, 5 bases. This CDR3 spans 14 amino acids. V was trimmed by 4 bases and J by 3 bases, leaving 12 bases between them. The germline CDR1 and CDR2 sequences are SGDLS and YYNGEE. The CDR3, as DNA: TGTGCCAGCAGCCTGAGGGTGGGGACAGATACGCAGTATTTT. Its protein product is CASSLRVGTDTQYF.

This chain uses TRBV6-5 with TRBJ2-1, with 8 positions matching TRBD2. CDR1 and CDR2 (germline): MNHEY, SVGAGI. J lost 6 bases, V lost 2 bases, and 0 bases had no gene match. CDR3 length: 13 residues. The CDR3 DNA reads TGTGCCAGCAGTTACACTAGCGGCAATGAGCAGTTCTTC. This translates into CASSYTSGNEQFF.

CDR3 bases: TGTGCCAGCAGTGACGAGTCATTCCGGCAGGGATTACATGGCTACACCTTC. This encodes CASSDESFRQGLHGYTF. The V call is TRBV6-4, the J call TRBJ1-2; TRBD1 is a possible D gene (5 bases). With 2 bases removed from V and 6 bases from J, the gap between germline ends came to 22 bases. This CDR3 contains 17 residues. Per the germline V gene, CDR1 is MRHNA and CDR2 is SNTAGT.

In nucleotides, the CDR3 is TGTGCCAGCCTCGGACTAGCGGGCTCTAGCTCCTACAATGAGCAGTTCTTC. It yields the protein CASLGLAGSSSYNEQFF. V gene TRBV28 combines with J gene TRBJ2-1, with 11 bases identical to TRBD2. This CDR3 is built from 17 residues. The V gene end was trimmed by 8 bases and the J gene end by 0 bases; junction bases not matched to a gene: 9. Germline V gene sequence: CDR1 MDHEN, CDR2 SYDVKM.

This clone was seen just once. The rearrangement uses TRBV18 and TRBJ1-2; 7 positions match TRBD1. J was trimmed by 5 bases and V by 1 base; bases with no gene match: 7. Germline V gene lookup returns CDR1 KGHSH and CDR2 LQKENI. The CDR3 runs 15 residues. The CDR3 region has the DNA TGTGCCAGCTCACCACTCGAGGGGGCTGGGTATGGCTACACCTTC. Translating it yields CASSPLEGAGYGYTF.

V and J are TRBV7-6 and TRBJ1-5, with D maybe TRBD1 (5 bases). This CDR3 region has 13 residues. Germline assignment: CDR1 SGHVS and CDR2 FNYEAQ. V was clipped by 3 bases and J by 5 bases, with 8 bases between them. For the CDR3, the DNA is TGTGCCAGCAGCTTGAACAGGCATCAGCCCCAGCATTTT. It translates to CASSLNRHQPQHF.

The V gene is TRBV5-4, the J gene TRBJ2-2; 8 nucleotides match TRBD1. Germline lookup yields CDR1 SGHNT and CDR2 YYREEE (reference sequence). V lost 6 bases and J lost 5; bases outside the gene matches: 9. The CDR3 length is 15 residues. CDR3 loop: CASKGRGRSTGELFF. The CDR3 DNA reads TGTGCCAGCAAGGGCAGGGGGCGAAGTACCGGGGAGCTGTTTTTT. Variable domain in full (rest from reference TRBV5-4 and TRBJ2-2): ETGVTQSPTHLIKTRGQQVTLRCSSQSGHNTVSWYQQALGQGPQFIFQYYREEENGRGNFPPRFSGLQFPNYSSELNVNALELDDSALYLCASKGRGRSTGELFFGEGSRLTVL.

The chain combines TRBV7-2 with TRBJ2-3, with a possible D match to TRBD2 (6 bases). Per the germline V gene, CDR1 is SGHTA and CDR2 is FQGNSA. The V and J ends lost 4 bases and 4 bases respectively, with 12 bases between them. CDR3 length: 14 residues. This CDR3 reads CASSSRGTADTQYF. Here the CDR3 DNA reads TGTGCCAGCAGCTCCCGCGGGACCGCAGATACGCAGTATTTT.